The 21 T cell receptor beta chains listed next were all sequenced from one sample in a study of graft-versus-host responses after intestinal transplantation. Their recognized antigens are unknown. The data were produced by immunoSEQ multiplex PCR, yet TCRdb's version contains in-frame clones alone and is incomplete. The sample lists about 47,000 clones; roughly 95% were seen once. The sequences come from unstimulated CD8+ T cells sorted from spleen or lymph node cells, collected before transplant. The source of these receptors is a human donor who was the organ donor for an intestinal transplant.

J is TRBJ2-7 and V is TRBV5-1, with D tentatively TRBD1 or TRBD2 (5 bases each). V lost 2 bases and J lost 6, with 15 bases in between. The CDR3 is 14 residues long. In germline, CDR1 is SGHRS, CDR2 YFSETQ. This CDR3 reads CASSLRGDGSEQYF. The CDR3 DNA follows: TGCGCCAGCAGCTTAAGAGGGGATGGAAGCGAGCAGTACTTC.

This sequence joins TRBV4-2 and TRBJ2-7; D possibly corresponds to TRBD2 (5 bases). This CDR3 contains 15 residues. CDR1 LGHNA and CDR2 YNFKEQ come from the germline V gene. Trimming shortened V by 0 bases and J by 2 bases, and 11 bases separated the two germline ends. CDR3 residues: CASSQDPGETYEQYF. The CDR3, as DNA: TGTGCCAGCAGCCAAGATCCCGGGGAAACCTACGAGCAGTACTTC.

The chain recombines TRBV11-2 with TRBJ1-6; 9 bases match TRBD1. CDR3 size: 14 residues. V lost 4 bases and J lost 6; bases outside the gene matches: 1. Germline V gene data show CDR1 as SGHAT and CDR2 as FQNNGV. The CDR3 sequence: CASSSGQGNSPLHF. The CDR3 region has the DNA TGTGCCAGCAGCTCGGGACAGGGTAATTCACCCCTCCACTTT.

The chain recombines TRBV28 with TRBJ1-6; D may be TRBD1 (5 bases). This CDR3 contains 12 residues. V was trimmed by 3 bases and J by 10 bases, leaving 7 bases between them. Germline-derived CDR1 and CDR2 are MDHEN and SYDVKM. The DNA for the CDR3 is TGTGCCAGCAGTTTCTCAGGGTCACCCCTCCACTTT. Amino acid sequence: CASSFSGSPLHF.

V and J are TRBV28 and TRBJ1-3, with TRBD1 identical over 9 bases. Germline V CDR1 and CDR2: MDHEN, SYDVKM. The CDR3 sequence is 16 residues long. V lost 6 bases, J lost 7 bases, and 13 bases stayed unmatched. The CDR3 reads CASRRTGEGVINTIYF. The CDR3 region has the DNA TGTGCCAGCAGGAGGACAGGGGAAGGGGTTATTAACACCATATATTTT.

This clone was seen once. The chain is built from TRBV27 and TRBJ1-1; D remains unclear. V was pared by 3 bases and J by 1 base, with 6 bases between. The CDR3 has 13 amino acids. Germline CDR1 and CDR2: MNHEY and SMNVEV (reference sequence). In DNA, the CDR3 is TGTGCCAGCAGTTTCGCTGAGAACACTGAAGCTTTCTTT. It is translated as CASSFAENTEAFF.

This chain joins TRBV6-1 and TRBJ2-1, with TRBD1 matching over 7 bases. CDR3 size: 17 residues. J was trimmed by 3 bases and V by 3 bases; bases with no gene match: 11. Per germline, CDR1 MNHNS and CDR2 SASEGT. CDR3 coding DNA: TGTGCCAGCAGTGACGAGGTAGGGACAGAAAGCTACAATGAGCAGTTCTTC. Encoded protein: CASSDEVGTESYNEQFF.

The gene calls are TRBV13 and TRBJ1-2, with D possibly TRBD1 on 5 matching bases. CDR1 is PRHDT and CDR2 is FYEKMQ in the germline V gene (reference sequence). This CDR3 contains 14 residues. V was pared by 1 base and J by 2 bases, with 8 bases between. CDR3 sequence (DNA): TGTGCCAGCAGCTTAGAGACAGAAAACTATGGCTACACCTTC. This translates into CASSLETENYGYTF.

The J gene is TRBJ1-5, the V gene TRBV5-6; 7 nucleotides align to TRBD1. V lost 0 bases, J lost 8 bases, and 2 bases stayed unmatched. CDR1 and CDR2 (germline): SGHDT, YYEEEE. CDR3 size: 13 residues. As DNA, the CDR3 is TGTGCCAGCAGCTTGGCCACAGGGGAGCCCCAGCATTTT. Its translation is CASSLATGEPQHF.

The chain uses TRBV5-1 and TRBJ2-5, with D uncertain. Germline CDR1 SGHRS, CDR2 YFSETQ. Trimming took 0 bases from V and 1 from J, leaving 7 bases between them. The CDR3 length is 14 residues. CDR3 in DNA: TGCGCCAGCAGCTTGGTTGCCAGCCAAGAGACCCAGTACTTC. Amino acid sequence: CASSLVASQETQYF.

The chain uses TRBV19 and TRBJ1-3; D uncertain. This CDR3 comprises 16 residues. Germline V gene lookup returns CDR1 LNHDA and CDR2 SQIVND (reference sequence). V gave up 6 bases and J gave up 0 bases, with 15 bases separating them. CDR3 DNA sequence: TGTGCCAGTAGCCTACGGACCTGGTTCTCTGGAAACACCATATATTTT. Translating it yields CASSLRTWFSGNTIYF.

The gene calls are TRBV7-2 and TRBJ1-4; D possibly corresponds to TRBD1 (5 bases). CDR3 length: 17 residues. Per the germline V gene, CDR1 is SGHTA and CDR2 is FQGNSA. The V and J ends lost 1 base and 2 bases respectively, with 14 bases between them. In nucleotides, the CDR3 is TGTGCCAGCAGCTTAGAACCGACCGGGACGACTAATGAAAAACTGTTTTTT. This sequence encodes CASSLEPTGTTNEKLFF.

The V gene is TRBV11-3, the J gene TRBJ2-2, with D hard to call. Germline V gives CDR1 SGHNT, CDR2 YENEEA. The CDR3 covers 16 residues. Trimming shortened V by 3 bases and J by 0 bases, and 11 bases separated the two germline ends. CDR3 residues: CASSLPGPANTGELFF. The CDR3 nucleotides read TGTGCCAGCAGCTTGCCAGGACCCGCGAACACCGGGGAGCTGTTTTTT.

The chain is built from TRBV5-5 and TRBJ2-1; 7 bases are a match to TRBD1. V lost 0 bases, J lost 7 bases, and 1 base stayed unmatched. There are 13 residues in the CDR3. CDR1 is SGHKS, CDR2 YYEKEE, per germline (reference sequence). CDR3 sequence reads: CASSLAGGNEQFF. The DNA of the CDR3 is TGTGCCAGCAGCTTGGCAGGGGGAAATGAGCAGTTCTTC. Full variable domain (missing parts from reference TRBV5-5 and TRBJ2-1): DAGVTQSPTHLIKTRGQQVTLRCSPISGHKSVSWYQQVLGQGPQFIFQYYEKEERGRGNFPDRFSARQFPNYSSELNVNALLLGDSALYLCASSLAGGNEQFFGPGTRLTVL.

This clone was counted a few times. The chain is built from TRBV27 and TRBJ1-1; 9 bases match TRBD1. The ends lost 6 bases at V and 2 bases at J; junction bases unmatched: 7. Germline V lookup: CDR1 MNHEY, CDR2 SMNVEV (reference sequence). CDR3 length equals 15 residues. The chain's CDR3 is CASSEGQGLNTEAFF. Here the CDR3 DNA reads TGTGCCAGCAGCGAAGGACAGGGGCTTAACACTGAAGCTTTCTTT.

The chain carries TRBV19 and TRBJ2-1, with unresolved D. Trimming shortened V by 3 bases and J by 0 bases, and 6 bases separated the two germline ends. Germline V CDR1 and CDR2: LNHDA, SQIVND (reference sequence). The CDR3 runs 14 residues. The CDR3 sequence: CASSIVGSYNEQFF. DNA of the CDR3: TGTGCCAGTAGTATCGTAGGCTCCTACAATGAGCAGTTCTTC. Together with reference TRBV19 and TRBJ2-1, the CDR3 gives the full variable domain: DGGITQSPKYLFRKEGQNVTLSCEQNLNHDAMYWYRQDPGQGLRLIYYSQIVNDFQKGDIAEGYSVSREKKESFPLTVTSAQKNPTAFYLCASSIVGSYNEQFFGPGTRLTVL.

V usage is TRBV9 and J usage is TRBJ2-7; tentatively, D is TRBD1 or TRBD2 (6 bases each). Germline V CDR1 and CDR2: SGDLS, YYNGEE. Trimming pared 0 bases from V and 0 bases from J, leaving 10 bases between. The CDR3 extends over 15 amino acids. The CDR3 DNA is TGTGCCAGCAGCGTAGGAGGGGGGTTCTCCTACGAGCAGTACTTC. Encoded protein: CASSVGGGFSYEQYF. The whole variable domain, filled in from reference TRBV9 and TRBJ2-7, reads DSGVTQTPKHLITATGQRVTLRCSPRSGDLSVYWYQQSLDQGLQFLIQYYNGEERAKGNILERFSAQQFPDLHSELNLSSLELGDSALYFCASSVGGGFSYEQYFGPGTRLTVT.

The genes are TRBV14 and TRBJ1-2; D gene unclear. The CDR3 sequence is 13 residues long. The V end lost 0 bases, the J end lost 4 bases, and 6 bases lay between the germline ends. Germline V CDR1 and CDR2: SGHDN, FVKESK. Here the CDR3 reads CASSQDMSYGYTF. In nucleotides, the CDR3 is TGTGCCAGCAGCCAAGATATGTCCTATGGCTACACCTTC. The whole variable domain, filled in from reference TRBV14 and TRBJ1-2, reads EAGVTQFPSHSVIEKGQTVTLRCDPISGHDNLYWYRRVMGKEIKFLLHFVKESKQDESGMPNNRFLAERTGGTYSTLKVQPAELEDSGVYFCASSQDMSYGYTFGSGTRLTVV.

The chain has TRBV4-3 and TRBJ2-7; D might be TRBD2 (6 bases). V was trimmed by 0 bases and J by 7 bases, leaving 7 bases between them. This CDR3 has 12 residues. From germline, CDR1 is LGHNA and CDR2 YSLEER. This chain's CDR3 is CASSQDAGEQYF. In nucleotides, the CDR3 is TGCGCCAGCAGCCAAGATGCGGGGGAGCAGTACTTC.

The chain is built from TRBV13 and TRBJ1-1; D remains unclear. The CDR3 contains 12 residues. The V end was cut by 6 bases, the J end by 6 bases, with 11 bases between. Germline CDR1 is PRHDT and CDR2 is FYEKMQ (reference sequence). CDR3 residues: CASSLGGPEAFF. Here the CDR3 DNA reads TGTGCCAGCAGTCTCGGCGGACCTGAAGCTTTCTTT.

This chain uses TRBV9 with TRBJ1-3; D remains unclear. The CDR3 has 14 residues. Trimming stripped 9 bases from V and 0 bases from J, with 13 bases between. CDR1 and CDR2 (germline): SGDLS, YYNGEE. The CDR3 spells CATTGPSSGNTIYF. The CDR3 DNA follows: TGTGCCACCACGGGTCCCAGCTCTGGAAACACCATATATTTT.